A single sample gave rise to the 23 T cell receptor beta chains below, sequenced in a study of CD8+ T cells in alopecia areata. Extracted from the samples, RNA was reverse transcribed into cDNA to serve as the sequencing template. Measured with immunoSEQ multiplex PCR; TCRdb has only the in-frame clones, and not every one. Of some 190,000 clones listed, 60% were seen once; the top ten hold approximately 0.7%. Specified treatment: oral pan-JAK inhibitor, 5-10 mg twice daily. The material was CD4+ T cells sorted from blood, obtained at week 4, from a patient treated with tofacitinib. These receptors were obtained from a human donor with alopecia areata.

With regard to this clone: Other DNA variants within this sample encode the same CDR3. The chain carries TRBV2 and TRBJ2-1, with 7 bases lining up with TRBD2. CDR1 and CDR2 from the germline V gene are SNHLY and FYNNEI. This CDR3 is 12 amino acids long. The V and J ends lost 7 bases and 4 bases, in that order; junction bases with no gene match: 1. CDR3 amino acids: CASKRGYNEQFF. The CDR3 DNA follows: TGTGCCAGCAAGCGGGGTTACAATGAGCAGTTCTTC.

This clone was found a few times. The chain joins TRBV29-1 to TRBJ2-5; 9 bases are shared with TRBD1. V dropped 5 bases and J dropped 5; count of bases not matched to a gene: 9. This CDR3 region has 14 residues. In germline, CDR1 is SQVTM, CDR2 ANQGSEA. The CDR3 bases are TGCAGCGTTCGTGACAGGGGGACCTGGGAGACCCAGTACTTC. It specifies CSVRDRGTWETQYF.

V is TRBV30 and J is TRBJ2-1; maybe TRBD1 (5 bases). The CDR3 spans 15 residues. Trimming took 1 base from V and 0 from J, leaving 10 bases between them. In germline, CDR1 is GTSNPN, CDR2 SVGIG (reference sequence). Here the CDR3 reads CAWSEGQTSYNEQFF. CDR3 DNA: TGTGCCTGGAGTGAGGGGCAGACCTCCTACAATGAGCAGTTCTTC.

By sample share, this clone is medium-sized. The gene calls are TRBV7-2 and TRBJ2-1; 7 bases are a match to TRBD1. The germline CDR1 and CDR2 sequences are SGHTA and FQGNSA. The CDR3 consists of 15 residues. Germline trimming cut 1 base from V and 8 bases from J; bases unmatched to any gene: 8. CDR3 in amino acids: CASSLGDSHLDEQFF. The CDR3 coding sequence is TGTGCCAGCAGCTTAGGGGACAGTCATTTGGATGAGCAGTTCTTC.

The CDR3 DNA sequence: TGTGCGCGATCCGGGTCTACCTACGAGCAGTACTTC. Encoded protein: CARSGSTYEQYF. This chain links TRBV30 with TRBJ2-7; D gene ambiguous. Per the germline V gene, CDR1 is GTSNPN and CDR2 is SVGIG (reference sequence). The CDR3 sequence is 12 residues long. The full variable domain, its missing parts supplied by reference TRBV30 and TRBJ2-7, is SQTIHQWPATLVQPVGSPLSLECTVEGTSNPNLYWYRQAAGRGLQLLFYSVGIGQISSEVPQNLSASRPQDRQFILSSKKLLLSDSGFYLCARSGSTYEQYFGPGTRLTVT.

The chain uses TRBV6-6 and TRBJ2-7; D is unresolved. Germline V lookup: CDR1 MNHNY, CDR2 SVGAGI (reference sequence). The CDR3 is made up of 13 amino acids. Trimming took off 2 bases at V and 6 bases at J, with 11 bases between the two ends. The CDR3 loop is CASSYGEGVEQYF. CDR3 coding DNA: TGTGCCAGCAGTTACGGCGAAGGTGTCGAGCAGTACTTC.

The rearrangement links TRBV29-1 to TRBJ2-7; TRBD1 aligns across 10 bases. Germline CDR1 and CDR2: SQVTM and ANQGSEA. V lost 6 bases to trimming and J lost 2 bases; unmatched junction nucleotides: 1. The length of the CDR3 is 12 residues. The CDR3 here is CSVGTGAYEQYF. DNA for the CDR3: TGCAGCGTAGGGACAGGGGCCTACGAGCAGTACTTC.

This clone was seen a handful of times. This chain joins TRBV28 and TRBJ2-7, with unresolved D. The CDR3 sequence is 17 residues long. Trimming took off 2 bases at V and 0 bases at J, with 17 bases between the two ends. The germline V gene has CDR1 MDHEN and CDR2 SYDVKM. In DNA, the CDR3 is TGTGCCAGCAGTTTAAGGTCAGGCAATGCCTTCTCCTACGAGCAGTACTTC. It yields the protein CASSLRSGNAFSYEQYF. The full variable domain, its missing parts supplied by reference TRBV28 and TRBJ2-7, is DVKVTQSSRYLVKRTGEKVFLECVQDMDHENMFWYRQDPGLGLRLIYFSYDVKMKEKGDIPEGYSVSREKKERFSLILESASTNQTSMYLCASSLRSGNAFSYEQYFGPGTRLTVT.

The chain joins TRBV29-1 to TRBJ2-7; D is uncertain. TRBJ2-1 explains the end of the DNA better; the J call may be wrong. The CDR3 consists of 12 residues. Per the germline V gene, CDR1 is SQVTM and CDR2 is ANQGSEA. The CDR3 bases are TGCAGCGTTATTGGCGGAGAATACGAGCAGTTCTTC. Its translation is CSVIGGEYEQFF.

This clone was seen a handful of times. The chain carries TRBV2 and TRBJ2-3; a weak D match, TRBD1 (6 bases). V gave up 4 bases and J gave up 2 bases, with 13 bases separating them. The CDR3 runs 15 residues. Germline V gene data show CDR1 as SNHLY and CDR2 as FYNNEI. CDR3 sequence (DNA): TGTGCCAGCAGTGTTCTGGGGGCGGACACAGATACGCAGTATTTT. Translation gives CASSVLGADTDTQYF.

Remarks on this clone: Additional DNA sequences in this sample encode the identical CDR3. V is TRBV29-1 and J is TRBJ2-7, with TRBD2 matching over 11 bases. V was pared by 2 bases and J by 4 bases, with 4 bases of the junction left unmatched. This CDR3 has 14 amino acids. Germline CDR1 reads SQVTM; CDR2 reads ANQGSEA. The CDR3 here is CSVETSGSSYEQYF. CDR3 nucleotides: TGCAGCGTTGAAACTAGCGGGAGCTCTTACGAGCAGTACTTC.

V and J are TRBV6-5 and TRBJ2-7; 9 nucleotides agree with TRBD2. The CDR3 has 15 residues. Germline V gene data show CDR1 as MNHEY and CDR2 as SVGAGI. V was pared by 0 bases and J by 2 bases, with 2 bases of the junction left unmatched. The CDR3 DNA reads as TGTGCCAGCAGTTACTCCCTAGCGGGGACCTACGAGCAGTACTTC. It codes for CASSYSLAGTYEQYF.

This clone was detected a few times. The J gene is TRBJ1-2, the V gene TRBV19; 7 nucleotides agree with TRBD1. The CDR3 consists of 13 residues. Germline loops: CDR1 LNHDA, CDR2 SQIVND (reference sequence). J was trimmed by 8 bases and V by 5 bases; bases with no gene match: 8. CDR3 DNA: TGTGCCAGTAGTCCCCAGGGGGACGGCGGCTACACCTTC. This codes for CASSPQGDGGYTF.

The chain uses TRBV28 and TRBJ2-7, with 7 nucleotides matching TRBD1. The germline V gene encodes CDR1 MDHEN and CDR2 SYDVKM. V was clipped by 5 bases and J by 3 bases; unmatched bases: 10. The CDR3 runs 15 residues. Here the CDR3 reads CASSPTGARSYEQYF. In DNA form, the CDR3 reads TGTGCCAGCAGTCCCACAGGGGCCCGTAGCTACGAGCAGTACTTC.

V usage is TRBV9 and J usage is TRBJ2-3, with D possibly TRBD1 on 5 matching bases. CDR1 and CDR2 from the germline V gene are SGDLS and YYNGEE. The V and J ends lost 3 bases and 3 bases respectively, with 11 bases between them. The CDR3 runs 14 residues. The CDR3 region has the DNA TGTGCCAGCAGCGCCCGGACAACGACAGATACGCAGTATTTT. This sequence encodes CASSARTTTDTQYF.

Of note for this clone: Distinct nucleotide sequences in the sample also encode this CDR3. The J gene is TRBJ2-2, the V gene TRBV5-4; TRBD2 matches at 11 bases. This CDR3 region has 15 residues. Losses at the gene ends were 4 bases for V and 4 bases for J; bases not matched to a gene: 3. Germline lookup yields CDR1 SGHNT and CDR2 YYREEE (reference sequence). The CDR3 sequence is CASSLAGGRTGELFF. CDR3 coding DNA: TGTGCCAGCAGCCTAGCGGGAGGACGCACCGGGGAGCTGTTTTTT.

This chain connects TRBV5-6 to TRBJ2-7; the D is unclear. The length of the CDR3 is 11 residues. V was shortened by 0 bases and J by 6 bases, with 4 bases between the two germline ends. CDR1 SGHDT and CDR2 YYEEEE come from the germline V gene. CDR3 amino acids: CASSLGGEQYF. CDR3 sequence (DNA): TGTGCCAGCAGCTTGGGGGGCGAGCAGTACTTC.

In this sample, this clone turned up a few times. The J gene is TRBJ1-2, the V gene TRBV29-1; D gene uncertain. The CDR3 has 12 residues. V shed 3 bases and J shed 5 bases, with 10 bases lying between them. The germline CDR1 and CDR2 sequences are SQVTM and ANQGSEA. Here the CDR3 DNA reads TGCAGCGTTGATTGGCCGGAGTATGGCTACACCTTC. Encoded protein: CSVDWPEYGYTF.

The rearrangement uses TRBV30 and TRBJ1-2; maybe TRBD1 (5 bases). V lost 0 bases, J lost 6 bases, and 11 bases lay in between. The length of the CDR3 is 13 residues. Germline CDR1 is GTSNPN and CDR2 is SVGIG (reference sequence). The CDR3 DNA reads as TGTGCCTGGAGTGTAAAGGGAGGGGATGGCTACACCTTC. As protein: CAWSVKGGDGYTF.

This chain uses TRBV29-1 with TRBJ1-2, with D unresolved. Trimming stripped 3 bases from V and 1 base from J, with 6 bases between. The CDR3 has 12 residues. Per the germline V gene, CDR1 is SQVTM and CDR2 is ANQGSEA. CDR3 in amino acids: CSVEGDNYGYTF. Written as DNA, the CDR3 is TGCAGCGTTGAGGGAGATAACTATGGCTACACCTTC.

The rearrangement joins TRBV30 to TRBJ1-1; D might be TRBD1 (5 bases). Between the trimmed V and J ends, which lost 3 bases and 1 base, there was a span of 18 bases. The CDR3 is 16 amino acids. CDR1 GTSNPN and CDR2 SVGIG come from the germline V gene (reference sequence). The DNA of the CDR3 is TGTGCCTGGAGCCTAGGGGCGCACACAGCGAACACTGAAGCTTTCTTT. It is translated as CAWSLGAHTANTEAFF.

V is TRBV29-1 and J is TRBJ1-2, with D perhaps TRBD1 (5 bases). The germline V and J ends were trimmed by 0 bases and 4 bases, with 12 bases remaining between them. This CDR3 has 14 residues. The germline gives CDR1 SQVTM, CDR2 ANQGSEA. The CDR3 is CSVEDRGRGYGYTF. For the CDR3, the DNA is TGCAGCGTTGAAGATCGGGGGAGAGGCTATGGCTACACCTTC.

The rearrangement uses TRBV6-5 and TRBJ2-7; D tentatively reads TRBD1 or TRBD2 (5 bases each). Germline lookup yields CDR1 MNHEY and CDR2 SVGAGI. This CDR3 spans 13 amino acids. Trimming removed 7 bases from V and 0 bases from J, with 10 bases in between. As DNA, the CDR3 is TGTGCCAGCAACAGGAGGAGCTCCTACGAGCAGTACTTC. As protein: CASNRRSSYEQYF.